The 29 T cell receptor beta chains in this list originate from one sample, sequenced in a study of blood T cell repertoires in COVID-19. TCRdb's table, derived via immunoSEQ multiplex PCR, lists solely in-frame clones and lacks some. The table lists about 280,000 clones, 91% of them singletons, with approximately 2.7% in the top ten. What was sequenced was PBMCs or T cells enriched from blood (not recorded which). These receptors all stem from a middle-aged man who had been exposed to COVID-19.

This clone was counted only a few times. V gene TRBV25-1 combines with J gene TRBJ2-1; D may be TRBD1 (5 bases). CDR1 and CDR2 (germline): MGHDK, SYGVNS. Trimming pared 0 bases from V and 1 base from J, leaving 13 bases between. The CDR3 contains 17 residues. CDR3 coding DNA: TGTGCCAGCAGTGAATATGGAAGGGGTGGGTCCTACAATGAGCAGTTCTTC. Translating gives CASSEYGRGGSYNEQFF.

CDR3 sequence reads: CAWSIRTGINTGELFF. CDR3 nucleotides: TGTGCCTGGAGTATTAGGACAGGGATTAACACCGGGGAGCTGTTTTTT. The gene calls are TRBV30 and TRBJ2-2; TRBD1 aligns across 8 bases. Trimming removed 2 bases from V and 2 bases from J; junction bases left unmatched: 7. There are 16 residues in the CDR3. Germline CDR1 and CDR2: GTSNPN and SVGIG (reference sequence).

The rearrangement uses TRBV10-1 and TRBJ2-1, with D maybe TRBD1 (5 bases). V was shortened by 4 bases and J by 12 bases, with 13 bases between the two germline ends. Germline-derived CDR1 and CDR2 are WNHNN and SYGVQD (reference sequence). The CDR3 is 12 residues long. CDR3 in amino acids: CASSGGTGGQFF. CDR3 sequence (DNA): TGCGCCAGCAGTGGGGGAACAGGTGGGCAGTTCTTC.

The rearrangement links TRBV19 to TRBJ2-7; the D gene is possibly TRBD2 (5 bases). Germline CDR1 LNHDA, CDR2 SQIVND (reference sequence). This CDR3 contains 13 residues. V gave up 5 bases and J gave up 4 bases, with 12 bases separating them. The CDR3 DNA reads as TGTGCCAGTAGTCGGACTGGCCTATACGAGCAGTACTTC. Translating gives CASSRTGLYEQYF.

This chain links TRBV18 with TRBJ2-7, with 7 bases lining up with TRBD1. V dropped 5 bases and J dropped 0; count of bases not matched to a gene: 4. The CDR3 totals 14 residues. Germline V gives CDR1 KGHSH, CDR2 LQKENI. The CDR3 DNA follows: TGTGCCAGCTCAACGACAGGGAGCTCCTACGAGCAGTACTTC. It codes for CASSTTGSSYEQYF.

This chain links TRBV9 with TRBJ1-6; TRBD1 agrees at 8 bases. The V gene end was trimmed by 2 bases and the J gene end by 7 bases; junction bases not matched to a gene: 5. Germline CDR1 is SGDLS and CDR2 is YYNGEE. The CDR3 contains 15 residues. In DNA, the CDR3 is TGTGCCAGCAGCGTTCAGGGGGCGCGAAATTCACCCCTCCACTTT. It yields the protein CASSVQGARNSPLHF.

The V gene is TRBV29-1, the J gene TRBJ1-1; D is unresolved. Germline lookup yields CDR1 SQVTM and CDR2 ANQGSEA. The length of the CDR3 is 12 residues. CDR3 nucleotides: TGCACGACAATCGAGTTGAACACTGAAGCTTTCTTT. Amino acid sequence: CTTIELNTEAFF.

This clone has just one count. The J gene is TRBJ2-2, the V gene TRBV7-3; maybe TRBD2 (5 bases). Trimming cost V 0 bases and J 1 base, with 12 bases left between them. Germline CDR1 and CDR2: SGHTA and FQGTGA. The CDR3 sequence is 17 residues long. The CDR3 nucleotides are TGTGCCAGCAGCTTAACAGCTAACCGGGGGAACACCGGGGAGCTGTTTTTT. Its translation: CASSLTANRGNTGELFF.

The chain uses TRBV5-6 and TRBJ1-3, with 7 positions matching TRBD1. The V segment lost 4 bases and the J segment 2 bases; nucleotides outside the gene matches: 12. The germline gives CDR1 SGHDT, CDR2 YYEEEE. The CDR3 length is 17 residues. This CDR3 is CASSLLTGTDPGNTIYF. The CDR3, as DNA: TGTGCCAGCAGCCTGTTAACCGGGACAGACCCTGGAAACACCATATATTTT.

The CDR3 spells CASSVAGGQNTEAFF. CDR3 DNA sequence: TGTGCCAGCAGCGTAGCTGGTGGGCAGAACACTGAAGCTTTCTTT. The V call is TRBV9, the J call TRBJ1-1; no clear D gene. CDR3 length equals 15 residues. V dropped 0 bases and J dropped 1 base, with 10 bases sitting between them. Germline V gives CDR1 SGDLS, CDR2 YYNGEE.

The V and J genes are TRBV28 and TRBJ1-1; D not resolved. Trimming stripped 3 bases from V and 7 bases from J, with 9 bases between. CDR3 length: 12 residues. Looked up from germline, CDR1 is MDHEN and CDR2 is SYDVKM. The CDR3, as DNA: TGTGCCAGCAGTTTCAGTGGAGTTGAAGCTTTCTTT. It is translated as CASSFSGVEAFF.

The CDR3 DNA is TGCGCCAGCAGCAAGGGAGCCTACAATGAGCAGTTCTTC. This translates into CASSKGAYNEQFF. V and J are TRBV5-1 and TRBJ2-1, with D possibly matching TRBD2 (5 bases). The germline V gene encodes CDR1 SGHRS and CDR2 YFSETQ. The CDR3 loop spans 13 amino acids. V dropped 4 bases and J dropped 2 bases, with 7 bases sitting between them. Based on the CDR3 plus reference TRBV5-1 and TRBJ2-1, the full variable domain is KAGVTQTPRYLIKTRGQQVTLSCSPISGHRSVSWYQQTPGQGLQFLFEYFSETQRNKGNFPGRFSGRQFSNSRSEMNVSTLELGDSALYLCASSKGAYNEQFFGPGTRLTVL.

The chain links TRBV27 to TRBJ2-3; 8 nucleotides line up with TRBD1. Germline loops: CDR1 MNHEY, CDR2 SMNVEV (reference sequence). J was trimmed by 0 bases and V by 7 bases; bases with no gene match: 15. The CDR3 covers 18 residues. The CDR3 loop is CASTPDRDPRQSTDTQYF. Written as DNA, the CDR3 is TGTGCCAGCACCCCGGACAGGGACCCTCGACAAAGCACAGATACGCAGTATTTT.

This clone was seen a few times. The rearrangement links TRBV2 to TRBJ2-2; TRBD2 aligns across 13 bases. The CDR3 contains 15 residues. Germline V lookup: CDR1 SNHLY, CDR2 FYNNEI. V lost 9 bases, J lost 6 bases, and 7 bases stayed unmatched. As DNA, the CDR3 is TGTGCCAGTAGTCGACTAGCGGGAGGAGCCGGGGAGCTGTTTTTT. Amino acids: CASSRLAGGAGELFF.

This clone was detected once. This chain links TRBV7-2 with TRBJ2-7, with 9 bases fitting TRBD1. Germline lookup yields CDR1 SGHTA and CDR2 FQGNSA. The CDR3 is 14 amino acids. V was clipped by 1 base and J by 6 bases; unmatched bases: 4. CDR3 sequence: CASSLVTGGSEQYF. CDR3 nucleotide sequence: TGTGCCAGCAGCTTAGTGACAGGGGGGTCCGAGCAGTACTTC.

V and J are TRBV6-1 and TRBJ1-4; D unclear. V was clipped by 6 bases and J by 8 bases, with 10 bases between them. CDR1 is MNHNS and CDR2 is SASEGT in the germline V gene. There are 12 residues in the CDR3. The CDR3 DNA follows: TGTGCCAGCAGGTCCCGAGGCGAAAAACTGTTTTTT. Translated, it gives CASRSRGEKLFF.

The CDR3 loop is CASSQPGQGARTGELFF. CDR3 nucleotides: TGCGCCAGCAGCCAGCCGGGACAGGGGGCCAGGACCGGGGAGCTGTTTTTT. The V and J genes are TRBV4-1 and TRBJ2-2; 12 bases line up with TRBD1. Trimming cost V 3 bases and J 5 bases; bases outside gene matches: 7. CDR1 is MGHRA, CDR2 YSYEKL, per germline. The CDR3 sequence is 17 residues long.

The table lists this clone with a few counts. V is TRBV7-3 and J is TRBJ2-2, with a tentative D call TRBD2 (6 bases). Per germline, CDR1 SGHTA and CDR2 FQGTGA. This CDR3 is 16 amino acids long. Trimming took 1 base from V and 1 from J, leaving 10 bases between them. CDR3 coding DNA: TGTGCCAGCAGCTTAAATGGGGGGAAGAACACCGGGGAGCTGTTTTTT. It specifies CASSLNGGKNTGELFF.

The CDR3 region is CASRRDYNNEQFF. CDR3 in DNA: TGTGCCAGCAGACGGGACTACAACAATGAGCAGTTCTTC. The chain recombines TRBV7-9 with TRBJ2-1; 7 bases are shared with TRBD2. CDR3 length: 13 residues. Trimming at V came to 6 bases and at J to 5 bases, leaving 4 bases not matched to a gene. Germline CDR1 SEHNR, CDR2 FQNEAQ (reference sequence).

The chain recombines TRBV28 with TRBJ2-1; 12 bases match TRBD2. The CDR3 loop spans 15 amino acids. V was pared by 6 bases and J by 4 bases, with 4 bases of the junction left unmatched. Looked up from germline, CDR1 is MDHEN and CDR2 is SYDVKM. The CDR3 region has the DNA TGTGCCAGCAGGGTGACTAGCGGGAGTTACAATGAGCAGTTCTTC. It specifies CASRVTSGSYNEQFF.

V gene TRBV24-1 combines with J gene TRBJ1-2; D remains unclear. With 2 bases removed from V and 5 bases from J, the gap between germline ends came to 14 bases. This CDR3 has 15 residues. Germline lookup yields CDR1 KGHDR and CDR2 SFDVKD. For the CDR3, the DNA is TGTGCCACCAGTGATTCTTCCAGGACTGGGTATGGCTACACCTTC. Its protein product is CATSDSSRTGYGYTF.

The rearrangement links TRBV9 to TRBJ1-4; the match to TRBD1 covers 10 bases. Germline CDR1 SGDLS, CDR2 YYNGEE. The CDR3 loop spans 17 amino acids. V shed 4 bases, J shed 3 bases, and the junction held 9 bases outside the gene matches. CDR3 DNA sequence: TGTGCCAGCAGCCCTTACTCGGGACAGGGGCCTAATGAAAAACTGTTTTTT. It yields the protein CASSPYSGQGPNEKLFF.

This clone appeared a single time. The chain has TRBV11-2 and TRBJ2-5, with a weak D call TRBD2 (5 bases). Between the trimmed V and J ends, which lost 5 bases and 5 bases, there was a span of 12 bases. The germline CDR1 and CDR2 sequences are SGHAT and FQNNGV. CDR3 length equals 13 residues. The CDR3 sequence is CASSAWTAETQYF. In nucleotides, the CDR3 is TGTGCCAGCAGCGCCTGGACTGCGGAGACCCAGTACTTC.

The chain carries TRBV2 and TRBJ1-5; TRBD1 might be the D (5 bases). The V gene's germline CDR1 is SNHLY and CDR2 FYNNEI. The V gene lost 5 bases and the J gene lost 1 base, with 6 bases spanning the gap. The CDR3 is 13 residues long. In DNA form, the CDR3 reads TGTGCCAGCAGTAGACAGAGCAATCAGCCCCAGCATTTT. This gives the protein CASSRQSNQPQHF. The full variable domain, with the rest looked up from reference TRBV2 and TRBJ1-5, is EPEVTQTPSHQVTQMGQEVILRCVPISNHLYFYWYRQILGQKVEFLVSFYNNEISEKSEIFDDQFSVERPDGSNFTLKIRSTKLEDSAMYFCASSRQSNQPQHFGDGTRLSIL.

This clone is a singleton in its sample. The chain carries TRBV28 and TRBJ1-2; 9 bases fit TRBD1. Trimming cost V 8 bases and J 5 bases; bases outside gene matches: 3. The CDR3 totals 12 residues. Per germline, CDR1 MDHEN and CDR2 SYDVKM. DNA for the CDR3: TGTGCCAGCGACAGGGGGATGTATGGCTACACCTTC. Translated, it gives CASDRGMYGYTF.

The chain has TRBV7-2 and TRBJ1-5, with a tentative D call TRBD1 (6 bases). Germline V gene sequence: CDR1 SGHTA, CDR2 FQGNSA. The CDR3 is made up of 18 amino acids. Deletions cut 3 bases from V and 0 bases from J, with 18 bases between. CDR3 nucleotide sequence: TGTGCCAGCAGCTTGACCCCCTTGACAGGTTATAGCAATCAGCCCCAGCATTTT. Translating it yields CASSLTPLTGYSNQPQHF.

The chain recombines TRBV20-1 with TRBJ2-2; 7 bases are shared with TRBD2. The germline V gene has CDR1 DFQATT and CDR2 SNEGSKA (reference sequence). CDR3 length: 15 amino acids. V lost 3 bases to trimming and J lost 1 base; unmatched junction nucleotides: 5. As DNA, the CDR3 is TGCAGTGCTAGTCCCCTAGCGGAGAACACCGGGGAGCTGTTTTTT. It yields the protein CSASPLAENTGELFF.

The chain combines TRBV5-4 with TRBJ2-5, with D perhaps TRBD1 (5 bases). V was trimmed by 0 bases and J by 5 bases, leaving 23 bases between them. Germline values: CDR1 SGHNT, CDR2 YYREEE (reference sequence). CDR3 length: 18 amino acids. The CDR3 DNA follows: TGTGCCAGCAGCTTGGTTGGTGAAGGGGTTGTTGGAAGGGAGACCCAGTACTTC. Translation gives CASSLVGEGVVGRETQYF.

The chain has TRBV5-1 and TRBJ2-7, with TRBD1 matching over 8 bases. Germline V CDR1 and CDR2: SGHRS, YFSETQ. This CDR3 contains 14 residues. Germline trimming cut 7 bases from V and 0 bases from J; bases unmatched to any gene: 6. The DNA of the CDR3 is TGCGCCAGCGCGACAGGGGTTACCTCCTACGAGCAGTACTTC. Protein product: CASATGVTSYEQYF.